The present entry profiles one TCR beta chain with its context. These data come from a study of shared clonotypes between healthy human individuals. CD45RO negativity and positive selection for CCR7 defined naive CD8 cells, a population that excluded terminally differentiated effector memory CD45RA+ cells. Assay used: immunoSEQ multiplex PCR; TCRdb lists only in-frame clones, some missing. The sample records about 2.2 million clones, 93% being singletons. CDR1 and CDR2 (germline): PRHDT, FYEKMQ (reference sequence). V was clipped by 1 base and J by 0 bases; unmatched bases: 4. The CDR3 length is 16 residues.

Sequences were obtained from naive CD8+ T cells from PBMCs. This clonotype originated in a man aged 18-30 years in good health. Some clones in this sample may be carry-over from other donors' samples. The chain joins TRBV13 to TRBJ2-3; 7 positions match TRBD2. The CDR3 sequence is CASSLEMGLSTDTQYF. CDR3 sequence (DNA): TGTGCCAGCAGCTTAGAAATGGGACTAAGCACAGATACGCAGTATTTT.